This T cell receptor (beta chain) was observed in a study of blood T cell repertoires in COVID-19. Study background: There were acute and convalescent COVID-19 samples, and they came from the United States, Italy and Spain.

Assay used: immunoSEQ multiplex PCR; TCRdb lists only in-frame clones, some missing. Of 200,000 to 250,000 clones in the sample, roughly nine tenths were seen once. Per germline, CDR1 LGHDT and CDR2 YNNKEL (reference sequence). This CDR3 comprises 15 residues. The V and J ends lost 6 bases and 2 bases, in that order; junction bases with no gene match: 5. The TCR sequence derives from a woman younger than 35 who had recovered from COVID-19. The chain is built from TRBV3-1 (or the pseudogene TRBV3-2) and TRBJ2-1; 9 bases match TRBD1. Sequenced sample: peripheral blood. The CDR3 nucleotides are TGTGCCAGCAGACCCCGGACAGGGGCCTACAATGAGCAGTTCTTC. Its translation is CASRPRTGAYNEQFF.